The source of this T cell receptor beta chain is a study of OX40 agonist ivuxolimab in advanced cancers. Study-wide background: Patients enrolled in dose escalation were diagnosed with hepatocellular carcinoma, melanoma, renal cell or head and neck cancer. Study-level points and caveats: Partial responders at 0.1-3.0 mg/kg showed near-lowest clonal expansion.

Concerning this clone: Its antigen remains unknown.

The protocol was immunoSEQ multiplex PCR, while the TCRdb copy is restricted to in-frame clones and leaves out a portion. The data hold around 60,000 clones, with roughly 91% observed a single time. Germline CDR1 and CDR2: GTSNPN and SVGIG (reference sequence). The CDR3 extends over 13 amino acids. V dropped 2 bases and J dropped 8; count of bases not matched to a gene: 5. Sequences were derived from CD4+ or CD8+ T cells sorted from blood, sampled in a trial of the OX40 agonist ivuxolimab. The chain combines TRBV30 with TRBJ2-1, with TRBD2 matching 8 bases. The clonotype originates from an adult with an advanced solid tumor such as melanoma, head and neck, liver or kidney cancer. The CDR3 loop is CAWSSGSYYEQFF. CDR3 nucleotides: TGTGCCTGGAGTAGCGGGAGTTACTATGAGCAGTTCTTC.